This TCR beta chain was obtained from a study of blood T cell repertoires in COVID-19 (dated by TCRdb to 2020 to 2021). Describing the broader study: Collaborator samples came from the United States, Italy and Spain and covered acute and convalescent phases of COVID-19. The material from the prospective study consisted of cDNA or gDNA derived from T cells, B-cell-depleted T cells, or PBMCs. The samples were drawn from the first 160 participants of the ongoing ImmuneRACE study and from some 1,300 subjects provided by 6 global collaborators. Subjects who had been exposed to COVID-19, were actively infected with it, or had recovered from it provided the deeply sampled blood TCRbeta repertoires that made up the dataset. A de-identified subject ID, COVID-19 status, age in years and sex were almost always included in the sample metadata. HLA class I and class II types, where available, came from metadata supplied by the sample provider rather than from assay-based typing. The repertoires were released in a freely available public database intended as a resource for research on the immune response to SARS-CoV-2. Results and caveats for the whole study, not just this receptor: The quantity of clinical and demographic metadata differed by source and by participant and was supplied without curation.

Collaborating institutions collected whole blood in K2EDTA tubes following their own protocols. For TCRbeta analysis, collaborators shipped samples as frozen whole blood, isolated PBMCs, or DNA extracted from either of those sample types. The CDR1 and CDR2 encoded by the germline V gene are SGHRS and YFSETQ. Counted from cysteine to phenylalanine, this CDR3 has 15 amino acids. Kept here is only the CDR3 DNA, which spans 45 bases and is read in frame from base 1. V is trimmed back by 0 bases and J by 0 bases, and the junction contains 2 bases that no gene match accounts for. Comment on this clone: Its antigen has not been determined. It has no much larger one-base neighbor in the sample; base qualities were not kept.

TCRbeta CDR3 regions were amplified from genomic DNA using the immunoSEQ Assay, a bias-controlled multiplex PCR. In the authors' own workflow: Nucleated cell counts per sample were estimated from amplification of reference gene primers within the assay. To quantify the absolute abundance of each unique TCRbeta CDR3 rearrangement, sequence reads were collapsed and filtered. Productive Simpson clonality was computed per sample as the square root of Simpson's diversity index over productive rearrangements. In TCRdb, the immuneACCESS table is reduced to in-frame sequences with V and J assigned. These tables do not hold every clone; where another copy was compared, an unresolved V gene accounts for under half, and the others remain unexplained. From that table come the V and J calls and clone size; the DNA was used to work out D and trimming. Across this sample there are 100,000 to 150,000 clones, with 55% to 70% seen only once. The ten top clones hold about 2.2% of the sample.

In this chain, TRBV5-1 is recombined with TRBJ1-1; 7 of the junction bases match TRBD1. The clonotype was recovered from a woman in her 70s with acute or convalescent COVID-19. The sequencing input was peripheral blood. The CDR3 here reads CASSLGDRMNTEAFF. The DNA sequence follows: TGCGCCAGCAGCTTGGGGGACAGAATGAACACTGAAGCTTTCTTT.